This T cell receptor (beta chain) was captured by sequencing in a study of tumor-infiltrating lymphocytes in primary liver carcinoma. The trim removed 4 bases at V and 3 bases at J, leaving 7 bases unmatched. The CDR3 covers 15 residues. CDR1 and CDR2 from the germline V gene are SGHRS and YFSETQ. From around 500 ng of total RNA, TCR beta-specific cDNA was reverse-transcribed using a constant-region primer. Three rounds of nested multiplex PCR with slightly modified ARM-PCR produced TCR beta libraries. TRBV1-TRBV30 forward and Cbeta reverse primers drove the first two approximately 10-cycle rounds. TCRdb processed the multiplex PCR reads anew with MiXCR; each CDR3 protein has one entry. The sample has 95,000 to 100,000 distinct CDR3 sequences; about 70% are singletons. It was from about 21-30 mg of unsorted bulk tissue that RNA and DNA were co-extracted. Researchers took samples from five separate regions of each tumor.

Study results and caveats: No more than about 8-24% of top clones could be seen in all five tumor regions. Less overlap was seen in tumor-adjacent and tumor-blood pairs than in tumor region pairs.

Points on this clonotype: Its specificity is not known. Possible read error: a much larger clone is one base away.

This clonotype was obtained from a woman in her sixties with primary liver carcinoma and hepatitis B virus infection. Sequencing was carried out using liver tumor tissue from sampling region 2. Subset: tumor region T2, inferior pole. The chain recombines TRBV5-1 with TRBJ1-1; 9 positions match TRBD1. The CDR3 reads CASSGDRARYTEAFF. The CDR3 nucleotides read TGCGCCAGCAGCGGGGACAGGGCGCGTTACACTGAAGCTTTCTTT. The whole variable domain, filled in from reference TRBV5-1 and TRBJ1-1, reads KAGVTQTPRYLIKTRGQQVTLSCSPISGHRSVSWYQQTPGQGLQFLFEYFSETQRNKGNFPGRFSGRQFSNSRSEMNVSTLELGDSALYLCASSGDRARYTEAFFGQGTRLTVV.